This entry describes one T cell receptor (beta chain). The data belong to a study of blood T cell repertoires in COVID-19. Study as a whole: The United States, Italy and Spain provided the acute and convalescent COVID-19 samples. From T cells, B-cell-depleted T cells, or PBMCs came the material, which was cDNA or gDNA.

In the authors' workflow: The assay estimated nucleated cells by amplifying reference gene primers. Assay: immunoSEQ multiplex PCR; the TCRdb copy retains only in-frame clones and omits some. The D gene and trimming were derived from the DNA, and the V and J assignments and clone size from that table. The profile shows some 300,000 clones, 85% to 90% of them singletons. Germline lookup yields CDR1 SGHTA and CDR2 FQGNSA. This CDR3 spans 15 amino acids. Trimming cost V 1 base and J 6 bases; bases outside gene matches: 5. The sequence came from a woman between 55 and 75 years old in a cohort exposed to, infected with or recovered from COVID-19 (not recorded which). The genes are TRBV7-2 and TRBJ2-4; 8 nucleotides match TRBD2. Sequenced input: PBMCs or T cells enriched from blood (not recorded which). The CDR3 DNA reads TGTGCCAGCAGCTTAGTGGCGGCGGGAGGAAACATTCAGTACTTC. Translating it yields CASSLVAAGGNIQYF.